Listed below are T cell receptor beta chains from one sample, sequenced in a study of blood T cell repertoires in COVID-19. Repertoires were generated with immunoSEQ multiplex PCR, while TCRdb's copy carries only in-frame clones and drops some. Here the sample spans roughly 140,000 clones, more than 80% being singletons. Sequenced sample: peripheral blood. The receptors originated from a woman aged 55-69 years with active COVID-19. Both conserved end residues are part of each CDR3. Fields, in order: V gene, CDR3 length, clone size, D gene, J gene, CDR3 protein, CDR3 DNA. D genes are given only for firm matches. Not every row has a clone size; where given, it reads once, few, many or a size class.

TRBV28	17	-	TRBD2	TRBJ2-1	CASSFPSGSLSYNEQFF	TGTGCCAGCAGTTTCCCTAGCGGGAGTCTCTCCTACAATGAGCAGTTCTTC
TRBV7-9	17	-	TRBD2	TRBJ2-7	CASSSATSGRLGWEQYF	TGTGCCAGCAGCTCCGCGACTAGCGGGAGGTTGGGGTGGGAGCAGTACTTC
TRBV15	13	-	-	TRBJ2-7	CATSLETWNEQYF	TGTGCCACCAGCCTAGAGACGTGGAACGAGCAGTACTTC
TRBV29-1	13	-	-	TRBJ1-1	CSVADNLGTEAFF	TGCAGCGTTGCGGACAACCTGGGCACTGAAGCTTTCTTT
TRBV7-8	14	-	-	TRBJ1-3	CASSFIGAGNTIYF	TGTGCCAGCAGCTTTATAGGGGCGGGAAACACCATATATTTT
TRBV28	13	-	-	TRBJ1-1	CASGGGAVTEAFF	TGTGCCAGCGGTGGTGGGGCGGTCACTGAAGCTTTCTTT
TRBV6-2/TRBV6-3	13	-	TRBD1	TRBJ2-7	CASSWDRGSEQYF	TGTGCCAGCAGCTGGGACAGGGGGAGTGAGCAGTACTTC
TRBV28	14	-	TRBD2	TRBJ2-7	CATVLAGLTYEQYF	TGTGCCACCGTACTAGCGGGACTGACCTACGAGCAGTACTTC
TRBV7-8	14	-	TRBD2	TRBJ2-2	CASSQRERGGELFF	TGTGCCAGCTCCCAGCGGGAGAGGGGCGGGGAGCTGTTTTTT
TRBV25-1	16	-	TRBD1	TRBJ1-2	CASSEAGGTGSYGYTF	TGTGCCAGCAGTGAAGCGGGAGGGACAGGTTCCTATGGCTACACCTTC
TRBV6-1	14	-	TRBD1	TRBJ2-5	CASSEPTGGETQYF	TGTGCCAGCAGTGAACCAACAGGGGGGGAGACCCAGTACTTC
TRBV24-1	16	-	TRBD2	TRBJ2-3	CATSDYSGRAPDTQYF	TGTGCCACCAGTGACTATAGCGGGAGGGCCCCAGATACGCAGTATTTT
TRBV28	14	-	-	TRBJ2-1	CASSLYALRDEQFF	TGTGCCAGCAGTTTATATGCCCTGCGGGATGAGCAGTTCTTC
TRBV7-9	14	-	-	TRBJ1-1	CASSFSGMNTEAFF	TGTGCCAGCAGCTTTAGCGGTATGAACACTGAAGCTTTCTTT
TRBV2	14	-	-	TRBJ1-1	CASSDGQVVTEAFF	TGTGCCAGCAGTGATGGGCAGGTGGTGACTGAAGCTTTCTTT
TRBV7-9	14	-	-	TRBJ1-1	CASSRDIRNTEAFF	TGTGCCAGCAGCCGGGACATTCGGAACACTGAAGCTTTCTTT
TRBV6-5	15	-	TRBD2	TRBJ2-3	CASSFWTSGTDTQYF	TGTGCCAGCAGTTTTTGGACTAGCGGCACAGATACGCAGTATTTT
TRBV19	16	-	-	TRBJ1-2	CASNALRTALNYGYTF	TGTGCCAGTAATGCTCTTCGGACAGCCTTAAACTATGGCTACACCTTC
TRBV9	15	-	-	TRBJ2-3	CASSVGAGNTDTQYF	TGTGCCAGCAGCGTAGGGGCTGGAAACACAGATACGCAGTATTTT
TRBV7-6	21	-	TRBD1	TRBJ1-1	CASSLRPGTGGWSGLNTEAFF	TGTGCCAGCAGCCTGAGACCCGGGACAGGGGGTTGGTCTGGACTGAACACTGAAGCTTTCTTT
TRBV6-5	15	once	-	TRBJ2-7	CATQLQQGYSYEQYF	TGTGCCACACAGCTTCAACAGGGCTATTCCTACGAGCAGTACTTC
TRBV7-3	15	-	TRBD2	TRBJ2-1	CASSFGAGAYNEQFF	TGTGCCAGCAGCTTTGGAGCGGGAGCCTACAATGAGCAGTTCTTC
TRBV12-3/TRBV12-4	11	-	-	TRBJ2-5	CASSLGLTQYF	TGTGCCAGCAGTTTGGGGCTAACCCAGTACTTC
TRBV18	16	-	-	TRBJ2-4	CASSPSDGLPRDIQYF	TGTGCCAGCTCGCCTTCGGACGGACTTCCTCGGGACATTCAGTACTTC